These 14 T cell receptor beta chains share one sample of origin, sequenced in a study of T cell responses to AZD1222 COVID-19 vaccine. Libraries were prepared by immunoSEQ multiplex PCR; TCRdb keeps only in-frame clonotypes and omits some of them. The sample contains about 69,000 clones, roughly 83% of which appear only once. The input for sequencing was peripheral blood, taken 28 days after the second AZD1222 dose. The receptors here all came from an adult who received the AZD1222 COVID-19 vaccine.

The rearrangement uses TRBV19 and TRBJ2-1; the match to TRBD2 covers 10 bases. Germline V gene lookup returns CDR1 LNHDA and CDR2 SQIVND (reference sequence). V dropped 6 bases and J dropped 0; count of bases not matched to a gene: 11. This CDR3 has 18 residues. CDR3 nucleotide sequence: TGTGCCAGTAGCCCACTAGCGGGACGGGGGGGCTCCTACAATGAGCAGTTCTTC. It encodes CASSPLAGRGGSYNEQFF. Supplemented by reference TRBV19 and TRBJ2-1, the full variable domain reads DGGITQSPKYLFRKEGQNVTLSCEQNLNHDAMYWYRQDPGQGLRLIYYSQIVNDFQKGDIAEGYSVSREKKESFPLTVTSAQKNPTAFYLCASSPLAGRGGSYNEQFFGPGTRLTVL.

V and J are TRBV3-1 (or the pseudogene TRBV3-2) and TRBJ1-3; D is undetermined. The CDR3 runs to 15 residues. V lost 4 bases to trimming and J lost 3 bases, with 13 bases between them. The germline gives CDR1 LGHDT, CDR2 YNNKEL (reference sequence). The CDR3 region has the DNA TGTGCCAGCAGCCCGAGCGTTGCGGGTGGAAACACCATATATTTT. As protein: CASSPSVAGGNTIYF.

The CDR3 bases are TGTGCCAGCAGTTTCGGGGGAAGTGGGGAGCTGTTTTTT. Its protein is CASSFGGSGELFF. The chain combines TRBV28 with TRBJ2-2; perhaps TRBD2 as D (6 bases). With 3 bases removed from V and 8 bases from J, the gap between germline ends came to 10 bases. The CDR3 has 13 amino acids. CDR1 MDHEN and CDR2 SYDVKM come from the germline V gene. The whole variable domain, remainder taken from reference TRBV28 and TRBJ2-2, is DVKVTQSSRYLVKRTGEKVFLECVQDMDHENMFWYRQDPGLGLRLIYFSYDVKMKEKGDIPEGYSVSREKKERFSLILESASTNQTSMYLCASSFGGSGELFFGEGSRLTVL.

V gene TRBV11-2 combines with J gene TRBJ2-5, with D hard to call. The CDR3 length is 15 residues. The germline gives CDR1 SGHAT, CDR2 FQNNGV. V shed 4 bases and J shed 1 base, with 13 bases lying between them. CDR3 protein: CASSSGGSSQETQYF. The DNA for the CDR3 is TGTGCCAGCAGCTCAGGTGGTAGCAGCCAAGAGACCCAGTACTTC.

This chain links TRBV10-3 with TRBJ1-2, with D maybe TRBD1 (6 bases). Trimming removed 3 bases from V and 8 bases from J, with 13 bases in between. In germline, CDR1 is ENHRY, CDR2 SYGVKD. The CDR3 is made up of 13 amino acids. The CDR3 sequence: CAISDSGGQGYTF. The CDR3 DNA is TGTGCCATCAGTGACTCGGGGGGGCAAGGCTACACCTTC.

This sequence joins TRBV12-3 or TRBV12-4 and TRBJ1-4; TRBD1 matches at 7 bases. V was clipped by 6 bases and J by 7 bases; unmatched bases: 5. This CDR3 has 13 amino acids. The CDR3 sequence: CASSPTGIEKLFF. The CDR3 DNA follows: TGTGCCAGCAGCCCGACAGGGATTGAAAAACTGTTTTTT.

The chain couples TRBV30 to TRBJ2-5; a weak D match, TRBD2 (6 bases). Per germline, CDR1 GTSNPN and CDR2 SVGIG (reference sequence). V was clipped by 2 bases and J by 4 bases, with 11 bases between them. The CDR3 extends over 13 amino acids. The DNA of the CDR3 is TGTGCCTGGAGTCCGACTAGGAGAGAGACCCAGTACTTC. Its protein is CAWSPTRRETQYF.

The V call is TRBV2, the J call TRBJ2-2, with D maybe TRBD2 (5 bases). With 5 bases removed from V and 7 bases from J, the gap between germline ends came to 11 bases. This CDR3 has 13 amino acids. Germline CDR1 SNHLY, CDR2 FYNNEI. The CDR3, as DNA: TGTGCCAGCAGTCCCGGGGTAGGCGGGGAGCTGTTTTTT. Its translation: CASSPGVGGELFF.

The chain is built from TRBV6-5 and TRBJ2-3, with 8 bases lining up with TRBD2. CDR3 size: 15 residues. Per germline, CDR1 MNHEY and CDR2 SVGAGI. J gave up 0 bases and V 8 bases, and 7 bases lay outside the gene matches. CDR3 sequence: CASYGGGYSTDTQYF. In DNA form, the CDR3 reads TGTGCCAGCTATGGCGGGGGGTATAGCACAGATACGCAGTATTTT.

This chain links TRBV3-1 (or the pseudogene TRBV3-2) with TRBJ1-4; D is uncertain. The CDR3 has 14 residues. Trimming took 4 bases from V and 3 from J, leaving 9 bases between them. CDR1 and CDR2 from the germline V gene are LGHDT and YNNKEL (reference sequence). CDR3 bases: TGTGCCAGCAGCCCTATGAGTTCTAATGAAAAACTGTTTTTT. The encoded protein is CASSPMSSNEKLFF.

This chain connects TRBV30 to TRBJ1-1; D is unresolved. The CDR3 contains 11 residues. Trimming cost V 3 bases and J 7 bases, with 9 bases left between them. CDR1 and CDR2 from the germline V gene are GTSNPN and SVGIG (reference sequence). CDR3 bases: TGTGCCTGGAGGCGGATTTATGAAGCTTTCTTT. Amino acid sequence: CAWRRIYEAFF. Full variable domain (rest looked up from reference TRBV30 and TRBJ1-1): SQTIHQWPATLVQPVGSPLSLECTVEGTSNPNLYWYRQAAGRGLQLLFYSVGIGQISSEVPQNLSASRPQDRQFILSSKKLLLSDSGFYLCAWRRIYEAFFGQGTRLTVV.

This clone was detected once. CDR3 in amino acids: CASSIADNEQFF. The CDR3 nucleotides are TGTGCCAGTAGTATCGCGGACAATGAGCAGTTCTTC. V usage is TRBV19 and J usage is TRBJ2-1; no clear D. The CDR3 is 12 amino acids. V lost 3 bases and J 5 bases, leaving 5 bases between the germline ends. The germline gives CDR1 LNHDA, CDR2 SQIVND (reference sequence).

The rearrangement links TRBV6-4 to TRBJ2-2, with TRBD1 matching 7 bases. After removal of 10 bases from V and 7 bases from J, the junction contained 12 bases not matched to a gene. CDR1 and CDR2 (germline): MRHNA, SNTAGT. The CDR3 is 14 amino acids. The DNA of the CDR3 is TGTGCCACACTTAGACAGGGTGGCTTCGGGGAGCTGTTTTTT. Translated: CATLRQGGFGELFF.

Concerning this clone itself: The CDR3 carries no conserved terminal phenylalanine or tryptophan, so it likely arises from a read error. It is unclear where the CDR3 begins or ends on the DNA, so no DNA is shown, and the CDR3 is as TCRdb lists it. The genes are TRBV11-3 and TRBJ1-4; the tabulated D call, TRBD1, remains unverified against the DNA. The CDR3 is made up of 13 amino acids, end residues included. Germline V CDR1 and CDR2: SGHNT, YENEEA. This CDR3 reads CASSFRDRGLPRS.